A single sample gave rise to the 7 T cell receptor beta chains below, sequenced in a study of post-analysis software for immune sequencing data. Study-level results: TRBV segments more frequent in patients than in controls numbered roughly 5 and included TRBV5-6, TRBV5-1 and TRBV20-1.

Every TCR beta cDNA library bore unique molecular identifiers. MiXCR was run by TCRdb on the PCR reads, yielding one entry per CDR3 protein. The table lists hundreds of thousands of distinct CDR3 sequences, more than 50% of them singletons. These receptors have no known antigen. Material: blood. Every receptor here comes from a girl aged 2-10 years with multiple sclerosis.

The V call is TRBV29-1, the J call TRBJ1-1; no clear D. Trimming stripped 8 bases from V and 4 bases from J, with 17 bases between. The CDR3 totals 13 residues. Germline CDR1 is SQVTM and CDR2 is ANQGSEA. CDR3 nucleotides: TGCAGCCCTCGGACCTACGCAGGCACTGAAGCTTTCTTT. Its protein is CSPRTYAGTEAFF.

J is TRBJ2-1 and V is TRBV20-1, with D perhaps TRBD2 (6 bases). CDR1 DFQATT and CDR2 SNEGSKA come from the germline V gene (reference sequence). The CDR3 loop spans 16 amino acids. V gave up 0 bases and J gave up 2 bases, with 14 bases separating them. The CDR3 DNA follows: TGCAGTGCTAGAGAAGGCGCGGGACGCACCTACAATGAGCAGTTCTTC. It is translated as CSAREGAGRTYNEQFF.

The genes are TRBV24-1 and TRBJ2-1, with D possibly matching TRBD2 (6 bases). From germline, CDR1 is KGHDR and CDR2 SFDVKD. V was shortened by 4 bases and J by 4 bases, with 16 bases between the two germline ends. The length of the CDR3 is 16 residues. CDR3 residues: CATSDPGTLFYNEQFF. In DNA form, the CDR3 reads TGTGCCACCAGTGACCCCGGGACTCTCTTTTACAATGAGCAGTTCTTC.

The gene calls are TRBV18 and TRBJ1-1; no definite D call. Looked up from germline, CDR1 is KGHSH and CDR2 is LQKENI. The CDR3 is 12 residues long. V was trimmed by 4 bases and J by 8 bases, leaving 11 bases between them. The CDR3 nucleotides are TGTGCCAGCTCACACTTCACCGGGGAAGCTTTCTTT. This translates into CASSHFTGEAFF.

The chain is built from TRBV7-3 and TRBJ2-1, with 8 bases identical to TRBD2. With V trimmed by 4 bases and J by 8 bases, 10 bases remained unmatched. Germline values: CDR1 SGHTA, CDR2 FQGTGA. This CDR3 spans 15 amino acids. The CDR3 loop reads CASSSTGLVRDEQFF. CDR3 DNA: TGTGCCAGCAGCTCCACGGGACTAGTTCGCGATGAGCAGTTCTTC.

CDR3 in DNA: TGTGCCACCAACCCCACTGGAGGTCCTGAAGCTTTCTTT. Its protein product is CATNPTGGPEAFF. The V call is TRBV7-9, the J call TRBJ1-1; D is unresolved. V was pared by 10 bases and J by 6 bases, with 18 bases between. Germline values: CDR1 SEHNR, CDR2 FQNEAQ (reference sequence). The CDR3 is made up of 13 amino acids.

The V call is TRBV29-1, the J call TRBJ2-1; possibly TRBD1 or TRBD2 for D (6 bases each). Germline CDR1 and CDR2: SQVTM and ANQGSEA. The CDR3 has 11 residues. CDR3 nucleotide sequence: TGCACCTGCCAAAGGAGGGGGGAGCAGTTCTTC. Its protein is CTCQRRGEQFF.